This TCR beta chain was identified in a study of T cells expressing NK-cell markers. Looking at the study overall: Source material for TCR beta repertoires consisted of sorted CD3+CD56+NKG2C+, CD3+CD56+NKG2C- and CD3+CD56-NKG2C+ T cells.

The CDR3 spans 17 residues. The germline V gene has CDR1 SEHNR and CDR2 FQNEAQ (reference sequence). Turning to this clonotype: The antigen is unknown.

Scientists made TCR beta cDNA using 5'RACE template switching with UMIs. Using the 5' RACE reads, TCRdb records one entry per CDR3 protein without DNA. The sample totals 500,000 or so distinct CDR3 sequences. Findings and caveats of the study: About 1.0-8% of CD8+ T cells in a handful of donors belonged to dominant NKG2C+ clonotypes. Researchers report these clonotypes also headed the CD3+CD56-NKG2C+ fraction in several donors.

J is TRBJ2-7 and V is TRBV7-9; TCRdb indicates TRBD2, and absent DNA this call remains unverified. This sequence was found in a man younger than 35 in good health. Sequencing input: blood T cells: a sorted CD56 or NKG2C T cell subset, CD4+ or CD8+ T cells, or bulk PBMC T cells (not recorded which). This CDR3 is CASRPIPGLAGAYEQYF.